The present entry profiles one T cell receptor (beta chain) with its context. This sample was included in a study of shared clonotypes between healthy human individuals. Deep-level running was used for the assay. The data were produced by immunoSEQ multiplex PCR, yet TCRdb's version contains in-frame clones alone and is incomplete. In the table there are under 750,000 clones, 72% of which are singletons. V was pared by 0 bases and J by 5 bases, with 9 bases of the junction left unmatched. The CDR3 contains 17 residues. CDR1 and CDR2 from the germline V gene are LGHNA and YNFKEQ. The rearrangement uses TRBV4-2 and TRBJ2-5; the match to TRBD1 covers 10 bases. The material sequenced was memory CD4+ T cells sorted from blood. The subset here: CD45RA-negative fraction. The TCR sequence derives from a woman in her 30s in good health. CDR3 DNA: TGTGCCAGCAGCCAAGACCCGGACAGGGGGTGGTATGAGACCCAGTACTTC. Its translation: CASSQDPDRGWYETQYF.